This passage covers 23 T cell receptor beta chains from one sample sequenced in a study of T cell repertoires in cytomegalovirus infection (dated by TCRdb to the late 2010s). For sequencing, an Illumina HiSeq 1500 was employed. TCRdb itself trimmed the public reads at Q25 with fastp, ran MiXCR and retained productive beta chains. Entries are consolidated by CDR3 protein sequence, retaining the most common genes and DNA. The sample yields approximately 730,000 distinct CDR3 sequences; around 35% were counted once. The ten top clones hold about 20% of the sample. The antigens for these receptors are not known. Per the publication, the treatment or condition label means: in vitro stimulation with specific CMV peptide epitopes to enrich CMV-specific T cells. This sample comprised cultured PBMCs, obtained from culture after CMV antigen stimulation. These TCRs come from a human donor in good health (CMV status not recorded). Some clones in this sample may be carry-over from other donors' samples.

The chain carries TRBV7-2 and TRBJ2-2; 10 bases match TRBD2. The CDR3 has 16 residues. J gave up 5 bases and V 5 bases, and 8 bases lay outside the gene matches. The germline gives CDR1 SGHTA, CDR2 FQGNSA. CDR3 residues: CASSPPSAGGTGELFF. CDR3 DNA sequence: TGTGCCAGCAGCCCCCCATCAGCGGGGGGGACCGGGGAGCTGTTTTTT.

This clonotype was detected a few times. The V gene is TRBV6-1, the J gene TRBJ1-2; D not certain. Germline assignment: CDR1 MNHNS and CDR2 SASEGT. This CDR3 comprises 13 residues. V lost 10 bases and J 4 bases, leaving 16 bases between the germline ends. Here the CDR3 reads CATKDGEPYGYTF. CDR3 DNA: TGTGCCACCAAGGACGGAGAACCCTATGGCTACACCTTC.

The CDR3 protein is CSARDPGHYEQYF. CDR3 sequence (DNA): TGCAGTGCTAGAGATCCAGGTCACTACGAGCAGTACTTC. The chain has TRBV20-1 and TRBJ2-7, with D unclear. The V gene lost 0 bases and the J gene lost 3 bases, with 9 bases spanning the gap. This CDR3 is built from 13 residues. The germline V gene has CDR1 DFQATT and CDR2 SNEGSKA (reference sequence).

V gene TRBV7-2 combines with J gene TRBJ2-7, with D unresolved. The CDR3 extends over 14 amino acids. Per the germline V gene, CDR1 is SGHTA and CDR2 is FQGNSA. The ends were cut back, 5 bases at V and 9 bases at J, with 20 bases in the middle. This CDR3 is CASSESYSFLWQYF. CDR3 DNA sequence: TGTGCCAGCAGCGAATCCTATTCGTTCTTATGGCAGTACTTC.

For the CDR3, the DNA is TGCAGTGCAAATCTAGCGGGGTACAATGAGCAGTTCTTC. Translation: CSANLAGYNEQFF. The V call is TRBV20-1, the J call TRBJ2-1; 9 bases align to TRBD2. J lost 4 bases, V lost 6 bases, and 4 bases had no gene match. CDR1 DFQATT and CDR2 SNEGSKA come from the germline V gene (reference sequence). This CDR3 contains 13 residues.

This clonotype has a handful of counts. The chain employs TRBV12-3 or TRBV12-4 and TRBJ2-7; tentatively, D is TRBD2 (5 bases). This CDR3 has 13 amino acids. V gave up 5 bases and J gave up 3 bases, with 11 bases separating them. The CDR3 DNA reads TGTGCCAGCAGTCAAACTAGTTTCTACGAGCAGTACTTC. This translates into CASSQTSFYEQYF.

The chain recombines TRBV12-3 or TRBV12-4 with TRBJ1-1; tentative D call: TRBD1 (5 bases). V was cut by 4 bases and J by 5 bases, with 14 bases left in between. The CDR3 spans 14 residues. DNA of the CDR3: TGTGCCAGCAGTTCGGAGAGGACATATACTGAAGCTTTCTTT. The encoded protein is CASSSERTYTEAFF.

This clonotype has only a few counts. The V call is TRBV19, the J call TRBJ2-7; D is perhaps TRBD1 (5 bases). In germline, CDR1 is LNHDA, CDR2 SQIVND (reference sequence). V dropped 5 bases and J dropped 0 bases, with 8 bases sitting between them. There are 13 residues in the CDR3. CDR3 amino acids: CASSDSSSYEQYF. The CDR3 DNA follows: TGTGCCAGTAGTGACAGCTCCTCCTACGAGCAGTACTTC.

On this clonotype itself: Germline is not matched at one junction end, which may reflect a read error. The CDR3 DNA reads as TGTGCCAGCAGGGGCAGCTACAATTCACCCCTCCAATTT. This codes for CASRGSYNSPLQF. The chain links TRBV7-6 to TRBJ1-6; no definite D call. The CDR3 is made up of 13 amino acids. Germline V gene sequence: CDR1 SGHVS, CDR2 FNYEAQ.

The table lists this clonotype with a few counts. The chain has TRBV12-3 or TRBV12-4 and TRBJ2-7; the match to TRBD2 covers 8 bases. V trimming: 5 bases; J trimming: 11 bases; junction bases outside the gene matches: 11. This CDR3 has 13 residues. CDR3 loop: CASSPTRGGGEYF. CDR3 nucleotides: TGTGCCAGCAGTCCTACCCGGGGGGGGGGGGAGTACTTC.

At least ten counts were recorded for this clonotype. The rearrangement joins TRBV7-2 to TRBJ2-5; D ambiguous. Trimming removed 11 bases from V and 5 bases from J, with 6 bases in between. CDR3 length: 9 residues. Looked up from germline, CDR1 is SGHTA and CDR2 is FQGNSA. The CDR3 loop reads CAVGETQYF. For the CDR3, the DNA is TGTGCCGTCGGCGAGACCCAGTACTTC. Filled out from reference TRBV7-2 and TRBJ2-5, the complete variable domain reads GAGVSQSPSNKVTEKGKDVELRCDPISGHTALYWYRQSLGQGLEFLIYFQGNSAPDKSGLPSDRFSAERTGGSVSTLTIQRTQQEDSAVYLCAVGETQYFGPGTRLLVL.

This clonotype was counted between two and nine times. V usage is TRBV6-1 and J usage is TRBJ1-6, with TRBD1 matching 8 bases. CDR3 length: 13 amino acids. CDR1 and CDR2 from the germline V gene are MNHNS and SASEGT. Trimming at V came to 7 bases and at J to 7 bases, leaving 3 bases not matched to a gene. CDR3: CASNGQGNSPLHF. The DNA for the CDR3 is TGTGCCAGCAACGGACAGGGAAATTCACCCCTCCACTTT.

V usage is TRBV27 and J usage is TRBJ1-4; D uncertain. The V and J ends lost 2 bases and 10 bases respectively, with 14 bases between them. Germline V gives CDR1 MNHEY, CDR2 SMNVEV (reference sequence). The CDR3 spans 14 residues. This chain's CDR3 is CASSLGAGGRKLFF. In DNA, the CDR3 is TGTGCCAGCAGTTTAGGCGCCGGTGGGAGAAAACTGTTTTTT.

The chain carries TRBV5-4 and TRBJ1-4; 10 bases agree with TRBD1. The CDR3 spans 14 residues. V shed 4 bases, J shed 7 bases, and the junction held 4 bases outside the gene matches. CDR1 and CDR2 from the germline V gene are SGHNT and YYREEE (reference sequence). For the CDR3, the DNA is TGTGCCAGCAGCCGACAGGGGGCGGTTGAAAAACTGTTTTTT. It yields the protein CASSRQGAVEKLFF.

Only a few counts were recorded for this clonotype. V and J are TRBV19 and TRBJ2-2; D is ambiguous. This CDR3 is 14 amino acids long. V dropped 0 bases and J dropped 6 bases, with 8 bases sitting between them. CDR1 is LNHDA and CDR2 is SQIVND in the germline V gene (reference sequence). The CDR3 sequence is CASSIDRPAGELFF. In DNA, the CDR3 is TGTGCCAGTAGTATAGATCGCCCGGCCGGGGAGCTGTTTTTT.

This clonotype has a single count. The chain is built from TRBV7-6 and TRBJ2-7; 7 bases agree with TRBD2. The CDR3 has 13 amino acids. The ends lost 2 bases at V and 5 bases at J; junction bases unmatched: 3. The germline V gene has CDR1 SGHVS and CDR2 FNYEAQ. The chain's CDR3 is CASSLTSADEQYF. CDR3 DNA: TGTGCCAGCAGCTTAACTAGCGCTGACGAGCAGTACTTC.

This clonotype was picked up a small number of times. The chain joins TRBV7-2 to TRBJ1-5; D is ambiguous. Germline lookup yields CDR1 SGHTA and CDR2 FQGNSA. The CDR3 sequence is 14 residues long. Trimming took 2 bases from V and 0 from J, leaving 5 bases between them. The CDR3 spells CASSLTFSNQPQHF. The CDR3 nucleotides are TGTGCCAGCAGCTTAACCTTTAGCAATCAGCCCCAGCATTTT.

Only a few counts were recorded for this clonotype. The chain is built from TRBV6-5 and TRBJ2-1; TRBD2 aligns across 7 bases. CDR1 and CDR2 (germline): MNHEY, SVGAGI. The V and J ends lost 0 bases and 1 base, in that order; junction bases with no gene match: 3. This CDR3 is 16 amino acids long. The CDR3 DNA follows: TGTGCCAGCAGTTACTCTAGCGGGTCATCCTACAATGAGCAGTTCTTC. Its translation: CASSYSSGSSYNEQFF.

This clonotype has just a few counts. The rearrangement joins TRBV7-2 to TRBJ2-5, with TRBD2 matching over 7 bases. The CDR3 is made up of 14 amino acids. The germline CDR1 and CDR2 sequences are SGHTA and FQGNSA. V dropped 0 bases and J dropped 9; count of bases not matched to a gene: 7. The CDR3 region is CASSLALRGGAQYF. CDR3 bases: TGTGCCAGCAGCTTAGCACTCCGGGGAGGGGCCCAGTACTTC.

V and J are TRBV7-6 and TRBJ1-1; D unresolved. The CDR3 extends over 14 amino acids. Germline assignment: CDR1 SGHVS and CDR2 FNYEAQ. The ends were cut back, 1 base at V and 5 bases at J, with 11 bases in the middle. The DNA for the CDR3 is TGTGCCAGCAGCTTAGGGGAAGGGCGAACTGAAGCTTTCTTT. Its protein product is CASSLGEGRTEAFF.

This chain connects TRBV23-1 to TRBJ1-4, with D hard to call. TRBV23-1 carries the ORF label, with uncertain function. V was clipped by 2 bases and J by 2 bases, with 9 bases between them. This CDR3 contains 15 residues. CDR3 in DNA: TGCGCCAGCAGTCAACTTTTGGGGACTAATGAAAAACTGTTTTTT. Protein product: CASSQLLGTNEKLFF.

The chain combines TRBV6-5 with TRBJ2-7; 7 bases map to TRBD1. Germline V CDR1 and CDR2: MNHEY, SVGAGI. This CDR3 is built from 13 residues. Here the CDR3 reads CVTNRGSSYEQYF. DNA for the CDR3: TGTGTTACGAACAGGGGAAGCTCCTACGAGCAGTACTTC.

The V call is TRBV28, the J call TRBJ1-3, with TRBD1 matching 9 bases. The V gene's germline CDR1 is MDHEN and CDR2 SYDVKM. The V gene end was trimmed by 5 bases and the J gene end by 1 base; junction bases not matched to a gene: 9. The CDR3 consists of 17 residues. The CDR3 region is CASSDLRTGESGNTIYF. The CDR3 coding sequence is TGTGCCAGCAGTGATCTTCGGACAGGGGAGTCTGGAAACACCATATATTTT.